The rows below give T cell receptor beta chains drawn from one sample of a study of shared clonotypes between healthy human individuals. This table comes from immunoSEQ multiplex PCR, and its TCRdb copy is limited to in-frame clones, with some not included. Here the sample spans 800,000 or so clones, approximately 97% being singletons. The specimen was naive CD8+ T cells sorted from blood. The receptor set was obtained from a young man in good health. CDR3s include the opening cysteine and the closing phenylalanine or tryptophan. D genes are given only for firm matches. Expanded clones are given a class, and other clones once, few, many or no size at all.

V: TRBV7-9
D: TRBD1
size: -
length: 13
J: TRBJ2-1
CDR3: CASAQGASNEQFF
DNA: TGTGCCAGCGCACAGGGGGCCTCCAATGAGCAGTTCTTC

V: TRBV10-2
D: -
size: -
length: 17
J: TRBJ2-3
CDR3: CASSDFGGTVFSDTQYF
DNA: TGCGCCAGCAGTGATTTTGGGGGGACAGTGTTCTCCGATACGCAGTATTTT

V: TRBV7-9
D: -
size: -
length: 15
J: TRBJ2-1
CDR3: CASSFALSSYNEQFF
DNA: TGTGCCAGCAGCTTTGCGTTGAGCTCCTACAATGAGCAGTTCTTC

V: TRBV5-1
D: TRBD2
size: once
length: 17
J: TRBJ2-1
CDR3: CASSPGAGGSSYNEQFF
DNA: TGCGCCAGCAGCCCGGGGGCGGGAGGGTCCTCCTACAATGAGCAGTTCTTC

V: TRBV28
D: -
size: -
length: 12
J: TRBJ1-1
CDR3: CASSRGNTEAFF
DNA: TGTGCCAGCAGTAGGGGGAACACTGAAGCTTTCTTT

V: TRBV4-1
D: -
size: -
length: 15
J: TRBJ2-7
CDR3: CASSPEDAYSYEQYF
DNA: TGCGCCAGCAGCCCCGAGGATGCCTACTCCTACGAGCAGTACTTC

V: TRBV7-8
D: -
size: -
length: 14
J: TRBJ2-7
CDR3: CASSLALEAYEQYF
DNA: TGTGCCAGCAGCTTAGCGTTGGAGGCCTACGAGCAGTACTTC

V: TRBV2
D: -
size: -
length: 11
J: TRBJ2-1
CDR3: CASSGGVEQFF
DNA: TGTGCCAGCAGTGGGGGGGTAGAGCAGTTCTTC

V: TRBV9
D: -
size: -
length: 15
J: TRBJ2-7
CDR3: CASSVRGSGNHEQYF
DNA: TGTGCCAGCAGCGTACGTGGGTCGGGGAACCACGAGCAGTACTTC

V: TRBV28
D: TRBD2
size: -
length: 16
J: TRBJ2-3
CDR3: CASSSRTSGRSDTQYF
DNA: TGTGCCAGCAGTTCCCGGACTAGCGGGAGGTCAGATACGCAGTATTTT

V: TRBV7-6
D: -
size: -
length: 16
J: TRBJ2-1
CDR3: CASSREFQSRDNEQFF
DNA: TGTGCCAGCTCACGGGAGTTTCAGAGTCGGGACAATGAGCAGTTCTTC

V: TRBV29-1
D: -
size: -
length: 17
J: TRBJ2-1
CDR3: CSVVYFGTTSSYNEQFF
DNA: TGCAGCGTTGTTTATTTTGGTACCACGAGCTCCTACAATGAGCAGTTCTTC

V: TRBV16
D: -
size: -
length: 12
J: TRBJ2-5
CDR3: CASSQSMETQYF
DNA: TGTGCCAGCAGTCAGTCCATGGAGACCCAGTACTTC

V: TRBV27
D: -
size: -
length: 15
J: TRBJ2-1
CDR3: CASRTGQSSYNEQFF
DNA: TGTGCCAGCAGAACAGGGCAAAGCTCCTACAATGAGCAGTTCTTC

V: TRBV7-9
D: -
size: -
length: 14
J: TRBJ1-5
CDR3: CASSLTTVNQPQHF
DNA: TGTGCCAGCAGCTTAACAACAGTCAATCAGCCCCAGCATTTT

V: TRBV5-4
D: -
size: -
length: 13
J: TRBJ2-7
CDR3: CASSIGTSGEQYF
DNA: TGTGCCAGCAGCATCGGGACCTCCGGCGAGCAGTACTTC

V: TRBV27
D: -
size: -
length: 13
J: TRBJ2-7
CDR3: CASDPAYSYEQYF
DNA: TGTGCCAGCGACCCGGCGTACTCCTACGAGCAGTACTTC

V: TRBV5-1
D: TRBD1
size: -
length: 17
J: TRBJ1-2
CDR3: CASSFLTPGQGRYGYTF
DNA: TGCGCCAGCAGCTTTCTAACCCCCGGACAGGGCAGATATGGCTACACCTTC

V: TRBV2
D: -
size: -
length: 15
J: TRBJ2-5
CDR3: CAGIRTGRVQETQYF
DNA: TGTGCCGGAATTCGGACAGGGAGGGTCCAAGAGACCCAGTACTTC

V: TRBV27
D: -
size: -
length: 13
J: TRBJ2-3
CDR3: CASSFQSADTQYF
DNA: TGTGCCAGCAGTTTTCAGTCAGCCGATACGCAGTATTTT

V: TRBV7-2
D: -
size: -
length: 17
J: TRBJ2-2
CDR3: CASPVARGPSNTGELFF
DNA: TGTGCCAGCCCGGTGGCCCGGGGACCCTCGAACACCGGGGAGCTGTTTTTT

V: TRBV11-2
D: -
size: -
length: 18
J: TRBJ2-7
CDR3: CASSSTGVIAGDSYEQYF
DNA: TGTGCCAGCAGCTCGACAGGGGTGATAGCGGGAGACTCCTACGAGCAGTACTTC

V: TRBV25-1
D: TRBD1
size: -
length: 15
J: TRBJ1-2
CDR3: CASSGGGTGVYGYTF
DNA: TGTGCCAGCAGTGGGGGTGGGACAGGGGTGTATGGCTACACCTTC

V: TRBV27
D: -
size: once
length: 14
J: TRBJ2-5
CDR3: CASSLVSGMETQYF
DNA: TGTGCCAGCAGTTTGGTGTCAGGAATGGAGACCCAGTACTTC

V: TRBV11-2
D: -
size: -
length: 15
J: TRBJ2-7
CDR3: CASRANHLSSYEQYF
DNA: TGTGCCAGCAGAGCAAACCACCTAAGCTCCTACGAGCAGTACTTC

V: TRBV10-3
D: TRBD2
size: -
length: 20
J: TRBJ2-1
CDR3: CAISDELALAGGPEYNEQFF
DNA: TGTGCCATCAGTGACGAACTAGCATTGGCGGGAGGGCCTGAGTACAATGAGCAGTTCTTC

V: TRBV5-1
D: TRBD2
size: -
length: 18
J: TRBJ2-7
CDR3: CASSLGGPTSGASYEQYF
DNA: TGCGCCAGCAGCTTGGGGGGGCCGACTAGCGGGGCCTCCTACGAGCAGTACTTC

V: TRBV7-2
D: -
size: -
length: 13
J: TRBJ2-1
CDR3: CASSPLGGGEQFF
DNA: TGTGCCAGCAGCCCCCTTGGAGGGGGTGAGCAGTTCTTC

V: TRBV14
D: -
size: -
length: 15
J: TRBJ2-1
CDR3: CASSQVGTSYNEQFF
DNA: TGTGCCAGCAGCCAAGTTGGGACTTCCTACAATGAGCAGTTCTTC

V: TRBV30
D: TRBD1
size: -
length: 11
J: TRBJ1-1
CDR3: CAWSPDRVAFF
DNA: TGTGCCTGGAGCCCTGACAGGGTGGCTTTCTTT

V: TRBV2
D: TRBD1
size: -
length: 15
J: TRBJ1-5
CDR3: CASSVDRAGNQPQHF
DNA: TGTGCCAGCAGTGTCGACAGGGCTGGCAATCAGCCCCAGCATTTT

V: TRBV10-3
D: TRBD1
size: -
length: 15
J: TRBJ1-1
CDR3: CAISEVDRGITEAFF
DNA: TGTGCCATCAGTGAGGTAGACAGGGGGATAACTGAAGCTTTCTTT